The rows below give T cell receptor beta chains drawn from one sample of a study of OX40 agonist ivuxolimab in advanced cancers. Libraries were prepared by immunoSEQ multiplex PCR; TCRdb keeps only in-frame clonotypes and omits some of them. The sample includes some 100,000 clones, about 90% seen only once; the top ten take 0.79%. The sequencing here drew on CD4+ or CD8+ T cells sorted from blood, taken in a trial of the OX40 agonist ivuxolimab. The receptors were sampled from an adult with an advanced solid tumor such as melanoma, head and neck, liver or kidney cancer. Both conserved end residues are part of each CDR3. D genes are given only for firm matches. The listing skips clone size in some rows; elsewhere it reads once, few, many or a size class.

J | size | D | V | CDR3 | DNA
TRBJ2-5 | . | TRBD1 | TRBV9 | CASSVAGQGDGETQYF | TGTGCCAGCAGCGTGGCGGGACAGGGTGATGGAGAGACCCAGTACTTC
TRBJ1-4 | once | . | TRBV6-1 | CASKWGTNEKLFF | TGTGCCAGCAAATGGGGGACTAATGAAAAACTGTTTTTT
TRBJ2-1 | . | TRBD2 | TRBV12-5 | CASGYSGGYNEQFF | TGTGCTAGTGGTTATAGCGGGGGTTACAATGAGCAGTTCTTC
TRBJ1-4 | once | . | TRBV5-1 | CASSLEDGVGEKLFF | TGCGCCAGCAGCTTGGAGGACGGGGTAGGAGAAAAACTGTTTTTT
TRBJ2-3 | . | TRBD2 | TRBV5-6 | CASSLVERGSTDTQYF | TGTGCCAGCAGCTTGGTAGAGCGGGGTAGCACAGATACGCAGTATTTT
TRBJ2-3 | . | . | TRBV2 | CASRRTSFTQYF | TGTGCCAGCAGACGGACATCCTTTACGCAGTATTTT
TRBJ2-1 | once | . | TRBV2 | CASSADSSYNEQFF | TGTGCCAGCAGTGCAGATAGCTCCTACAATGAGCAGTTCTTC
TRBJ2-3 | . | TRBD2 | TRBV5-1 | CATIRGDGSTDTQYF | TGCGCCACCATACGGGGGGACGGCTCCACAGATACGCAGTATTTT
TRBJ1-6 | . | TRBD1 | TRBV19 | CASSPGTDRYSPLHF | TGTGCCAGTAGTCCGGGGACAGACCGCTACTCACCCCTCCACTTT
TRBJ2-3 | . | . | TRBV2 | CASSHGQGGADTQYF | TGTGCCAGCAGCCACGGACAGGGAGGGGCAGATACGCAGTATTTT
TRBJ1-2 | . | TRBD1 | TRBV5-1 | CASSSRQGNGGYTF | TGCGCCAGCAGCTCTCGACAGGGGAATGGTGGCTACACCTTC
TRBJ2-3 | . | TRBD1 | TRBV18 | CASSPSRQGSTDTQYF | TGTGCCAGCTCACCATCTCGACAGGGCAGCACAGATACGCAGTATTTT
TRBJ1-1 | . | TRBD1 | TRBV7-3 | CASSLTGDTNTEAFF | TGTGCCAGCAGCTTGACAGGGGATACGAACACTGAAGCTTTCTTT
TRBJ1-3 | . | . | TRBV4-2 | CASSQDHGRDTIYF | TGTGCCAGCAGCCAAGATCACGGTAGGGACACCATATATTTT
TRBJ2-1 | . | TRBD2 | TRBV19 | CASSDTSASLEQFF | TGTGCCAGTAGTGACACTAGCGCCTCATTGGAGCAGTTCTTC
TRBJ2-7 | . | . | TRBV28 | CASSSPGGSSYEQYF | TGTGCCAGCAGTTCTCCCGGTGGTAGCTCCTACGAGCAGTACTTC
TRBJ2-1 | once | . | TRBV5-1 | CASSPSTNEQFF | TGCGCCAGCAGCCCCTCCACGAATGAGCAGTTCTTC
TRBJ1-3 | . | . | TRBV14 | CASSQGAGNTIYF | TGTGCCAGCAGCCAGGGCGCTGGAAACACCATATATTTT
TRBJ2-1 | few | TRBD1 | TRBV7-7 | CASSSGTGSYNEQFF | TGTGCCAGCAGCTCCGGGACAGGGTCCTACAATGAGCAGTTCTTC
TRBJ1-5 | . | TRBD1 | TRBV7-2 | CASSPRDRGGFGAQHF | TGTGCCAGCAGCCCACGGGACAGGGGGGGATTCGGGGCCCAGCATTTT
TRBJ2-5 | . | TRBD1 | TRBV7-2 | CASSLGGTGIIGTQYF | TGTGCCAGCAGCTTAGGTGGGACAGGGATTATTGGGACCCAGTACTTC
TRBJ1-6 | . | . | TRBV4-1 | CASSQPGRFNSPLHF | TGCGCCAGCAGCCAGCCGGGACGGTTCAATTCACCCCTCCACTTT
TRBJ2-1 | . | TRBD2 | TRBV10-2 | CASKLAGGPREQFF | TGCGCCAGCAAGCTAGCGGGGGGGCCTCGTGAGCAGTTCTTC
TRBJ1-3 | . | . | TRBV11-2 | CASSLDRGGHLYF | TGTGCCAGCAGCTTAGATCGGGGCGGTCATTTATATTTT
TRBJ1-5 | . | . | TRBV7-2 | CASSLVSAAAYSNQPQHF | TGTGCCAGCAGCTTAGTAAGCGCGGCGGCTTATAGCAATCAGCCCCAGCATTTT
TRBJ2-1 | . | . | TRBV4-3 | CASSQEKNEQFF | TGCGCCAGCAGCCAAGAAAAGAATGAGCAGTTCTTC
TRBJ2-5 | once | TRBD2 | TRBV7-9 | CASSERTSKETQYF | TGTGCCAGCAGCGAAAGGACTAGTAAAGAGACCCAGTACTTC
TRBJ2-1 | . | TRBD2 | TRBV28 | CASWTSGRSYNEQFF | TGTGCCAGTTGGACTAGCGGACGCTCCTACAATGAGCAGTTCTTC
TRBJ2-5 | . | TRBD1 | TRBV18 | CASSPPKQGARETQYF | TGTGCCAGCTCACCACCAAAACAGGGGGCGCGGGAGACCCAGTACTTC
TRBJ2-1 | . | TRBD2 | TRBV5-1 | CASSSTSGGAPEQFF | TGCGCCAGCAGCTCCACTAGCGGGGGGGCGCCCGAGCAGTTCTTC
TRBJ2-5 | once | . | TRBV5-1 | CASSLALGGTQETQYF | TGCGCCAGCAGCTTGGCCTTGGGGGGGACACAAGAGACCCAGTACTTC
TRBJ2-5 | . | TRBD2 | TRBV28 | CASRSGTSGGGTQYF | TGTGCCAGCAGGTCCGGGACTAGCGGGGGAGGGACCCAGTACTTC
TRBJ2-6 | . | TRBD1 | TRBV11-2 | CASSLNDRAGANVLTF | TGTGCCAGCAGCTTAAACGACAGGGCTGGGGCCAACGTCCTGACTTTC
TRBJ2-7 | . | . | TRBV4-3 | CASSQAFGLDTGMEQYF | TGCGCCAGCAGCCAAGCTTTTGGTTTAGACACCGGCATGGAGCAGTACTTC
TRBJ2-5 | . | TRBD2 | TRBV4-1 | CASSQDRFGGAYRETQYF | TGCGCCAGCAGCCAAGATAGGTTCGGGGGGGCTTACCGAGAGACCCAGTACTTC
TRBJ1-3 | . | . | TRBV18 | CASSRGQGNTIYF | TGTGCCAGCTCTCGAGGACAGGGAAACACCATATATTTT
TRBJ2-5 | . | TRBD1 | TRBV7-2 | CASSSGQVQETQYF | TGTGCCAGCAGCTCAGGACAGGTCCAAGAGACCCAGTACTTC
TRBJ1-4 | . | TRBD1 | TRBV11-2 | CASSPDRVGEKLFF | TGTGCCAGCAGCCCGGACAGGGTTGGTGAAAAACTGTTTTTT
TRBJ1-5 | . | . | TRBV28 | CAGGDSNQPQHF | TGTGCCGGGGGGGATAGCAATCAGCCCCAGCATTTT
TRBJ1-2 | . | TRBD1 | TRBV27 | CASSFGDRDHYGYTF | TGTGCCAGCAGTTTTGGCGACAGGGACCACTATGGCTACACCTTC
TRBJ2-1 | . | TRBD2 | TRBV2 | CASSDFSGGRNEQFF | TGTGCCAGCAGTGATTTTAGCGGGGGCCGCAATGAGCAGTTCTTC
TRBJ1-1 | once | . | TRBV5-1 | CASSLALHRDNSEAFF | TGCGCCAGCAGCTTGGCCCTGCACAGGGATAACTCTGAAGCTTTCTTT
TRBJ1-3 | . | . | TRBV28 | CASSFLSQGPSGNTIYF | TGTGCCAGCAGTTTCCTCTCCCAGGGTCCCTCTGGAAACACCATATATTTT
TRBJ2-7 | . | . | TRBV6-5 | CASRPQPYSYEQYF | TGTGCCAGCAGACCACAGCCTTACTCCTACGAGCAGTACTTC
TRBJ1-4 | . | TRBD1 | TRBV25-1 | CASSDNRGISNEKLFF | TGTGCCAGCAGTGACAACAGGGGAATCAGTAATGAAAAACTGTTTTTT
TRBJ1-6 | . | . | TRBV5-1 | CASSLGASYNSPLHF | TGCGCCAGCAGCTTGGGAGCTTCCTATAATTCACCCCTCCACTTT
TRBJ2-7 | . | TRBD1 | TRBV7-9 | CASSSSTGTEQYF | TGTGCCAGCAGCTCCTCGACAGGGACCGAGCAGTACTTC
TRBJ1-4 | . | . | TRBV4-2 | CASSQDVHMEKLFF | TGTGCCAGCAGCCAAGACGTCCATATGGAAAAACTGTTTTTT
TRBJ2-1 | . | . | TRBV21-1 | CASSSRTALGTEQFF | TGTGCCAGCAGCTCACGGACAGCACTTGGAACAGAGCAGTTCTTC
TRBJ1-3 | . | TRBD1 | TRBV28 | CASSPGTGVLRGNTIYF | TGTGCCAGCAGTCCCGGGACAGGGGTCCTGCGTGGAAACACCATATATTTT
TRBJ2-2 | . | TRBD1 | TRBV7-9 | CASRKTGDGELFF | TGTGCCAGCAGGAAAACAGGGGACGGGGAGCTGTTTTTT
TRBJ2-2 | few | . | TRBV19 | CASSRLSLNTGELFF | TGTGCCAGTAGTCGACTTTCATTGAACACCGGGGAGCTGTTTTTT
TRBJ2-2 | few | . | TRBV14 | CASSQELGPNTGELFF | TGTGCCAGCAGCCAAGAACTAGGCCCGAACACCGGGGAGCTGTTTTTT
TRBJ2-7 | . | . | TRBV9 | CASSAQGRYEQYF | TGTGCCAGCAGCGCCCAGGGGAGGTACGAGCAGTACTTC
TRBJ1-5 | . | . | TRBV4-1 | CASSQEGGVLSNQPQHF | TGCGCCAGCAGCCAAGAAGGGGGGGTCCTTAGCAATCAGCCCCAGCATTTT